This is a list of T cell receptor beta chains from one sample in a study of early T cells in non-severe SARS-CoV-2 infection. TCRdb re-called the 5' RACE reads with MiXCR, one entry per CDR3 protein. The profile shows 66,000 or so distinct CDR3 sequences, 13% of them singletons. Sequencing was done on a sample of whole blood. The receptors derive from an adult who was a healthcare worker with PCR-confirmed SARS-CoV-2 infection or an uninfected control (not recorded which). Both conserved end residues are part of each CDR3. A D gene is named only where the DNA matches it firmly. For some rows the clone size is stated as once, few or many, or as a class when expanded; others skip it.

>15|few|TRBV20-1|.|TRBJ2-5
TGCAGTGCCCTTGACCGGGACCGGATGGAAGAGACCCAGTACTTC
CSALDRDRMEETQYF
>16|many|TRBV5-1|TRBD2|TRBJ2-2
TGCGCCAGCAGCCCGAGCGGGACCGTCGGCACCGGGGAGCTGTTTTTT
CASSPSGTVGTGELFF
>15|.|TRBV4-3|TRBD2|TRBJ2-1
TGCGCCAGCAGCCCCTTTAGCGGGGCCTACAATGAGCAGTTCTTC
CASSPFSGAYNEQFF
>9|many|TRBV29-1|.|TRBJ1-2
TGCAGCGTTGATAAATCCTACACCTTC
CSVDKSYTF
>13|many|TRBV11-1|TRBD1|TRBJ2-7
TGTGCCAGCAGCATCCGACAGGGCTCCGAGCAGTACTTC
CASSIRQGSEQYF
>12|many|TRBV20-1|TRBD1|TRBJ1-2
TGCAGTGCTAGGGGGACAGACTATGGCTACACCTTC
CSARGTDYGYTF
>14|.|TRBV29-1|.|TRBJ2-7
TGCAGCGTTGGGGGACACAGCGGCTCCTACGAGCAGTACTTC
CSVGGHSGSYEQYF
>15|few|TRBV20-1|.|TRBJ1-3
TGCAGTGCTAGAGCCTTTCTCGGGACTGGAAACACCATATATTTT
CSARAFLGTGNTIYF
>10|.|TRBV29-1|.|TRBJ1-1
TGCAGCGTTCTGAACACTGAAGCTTTCTTT
CSVLNTEAFF
>12|few|TRBV25-1|.|TRBJ1-1
TGTGCCAGCAGTGAATGGGACGGAGAAGCTTTCTTT
CASSEWDGEAFF
>17|.|TRBV7-9|TRBD2|TRBJ2-7
TGTGCCAGCAGCCGTCTCACTAGCGGGAGGGCCATCAACGAGCAGTACTTC
CASSRLTSGRAINEQYF